This entry is about one TCR beta chain. Its cognate antigen is unknown. The sample belongs to a study of brain T cells in children with intractable seizures. Germline V gene lookup returns CDR1 SGHAT and CDR2 FQNNGV. V lost 1 base and J lost 5, with 11 bases in between. There are 15 residues in the CDR3. Profiling relied on immunoSEQ multiplex PCR, and the TCRdb table lists in-frame clones only, not all of them. Of about 340,000 clones in the sample, roughly 92% were seen once. Study results and caveats: Absence of clones before surgery may stem from lower sequencing depth.

Time point here: blood from clinic visit 5 months post-surgery; TSC patient then seizure free. Sequencing was limited to surgery cases with top T cell transcript signatures in brain tissue. Before surgery, patients took at least one anti-epileptic drug. The material sequenced was peripheral blood, taken 5 to 6 months after surgery. The origin of this receptor is a boy in the first two years of life with tuberous sclerosis and intractable seizures. The chain is built from TRBV11-2 and TRBJ1-4, with D uncertain. This CDR3 reads CASSLAATRNEKLFF. The CDR3 DNA sequence: TGTGCCAGCAGCTTAGCGGCTACCCGGAATGAAAAACTGTTTTTT. Full variable domain (rest looked up from reference TRBV11-2 and TRBJ1-4): EAGVAQSPRYKIIEKRQSVAFWCNPISGHATLYWYQQILGQGPKLLIQFQNNGVVDDSQLPKDRFSAERLKGVDSTLKIQPAKLEDSAVYLCASSLAATRNEKLFFGSGTQLSVL.